This T cell receptor (beta chain) was found in a study of graft-versus-host responses after intestinal transplantation. Turning to the study itself: After anti-thymocyte globulin induction, recipients took tacrolimus and steroids for 2 to 3 years. Whole-study findings and limits: Early post-transplant declines in HvG were associated with peak levels of circulating GvH clones. Analysis identified GvH clones in recipient marrow, with some appearing first in ileum or blood.

TCRdb's copy holds only in-frame clones and misses some; the assay was immunoSEQ multiplex PCR. The table lists 20,000 to 30,000 clones, approximately 82% of them singletons. A word on this clone: No antigen is known for it.

V lost 2 bases to trimming and J lost 5 bases, with 16 bases between them. This CDR3 contains 16 residues. Looked up from germline, CDR1 is WNHNN and CDR2 is SYGVQD (reference sequence). The V and J genes are TRBV10-1 and TRBJ2-1, with D possibly being TRBD1 (5 bases). Sequencing used PBMCs, obtained 28 days after intestinal transplant. This sequence originates from a human patient who received an intestinal transplant, so some T cells may come from the graft donor. CDR3 DNA: TGCGCCAGCAGTGAGGGTACAGGAGAACCGGACAATGAGCAGTTCTTC. As protein: CASSEGTGEPDNEQFF.